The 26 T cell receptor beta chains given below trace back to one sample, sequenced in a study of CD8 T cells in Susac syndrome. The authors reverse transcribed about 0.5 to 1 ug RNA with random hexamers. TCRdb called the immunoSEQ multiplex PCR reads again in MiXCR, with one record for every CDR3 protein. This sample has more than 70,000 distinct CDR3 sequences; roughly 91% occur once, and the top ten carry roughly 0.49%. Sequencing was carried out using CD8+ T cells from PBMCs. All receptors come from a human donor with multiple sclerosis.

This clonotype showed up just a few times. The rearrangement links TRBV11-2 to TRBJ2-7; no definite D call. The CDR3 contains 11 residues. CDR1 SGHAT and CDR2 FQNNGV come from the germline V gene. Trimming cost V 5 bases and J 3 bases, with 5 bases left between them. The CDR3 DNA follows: TGTGCCAGCAGCCCTTACTACGAGCAGTACTTC. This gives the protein CASSPYYEQYF.

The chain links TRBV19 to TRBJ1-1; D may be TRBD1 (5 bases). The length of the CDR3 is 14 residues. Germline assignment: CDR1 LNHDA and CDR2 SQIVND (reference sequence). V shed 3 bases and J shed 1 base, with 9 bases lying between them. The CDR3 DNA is TGTGCCAGTAGTATGTTCGGACAGAACACTGAAGCTTTCTTT. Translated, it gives CASSMFGQNTEAFF. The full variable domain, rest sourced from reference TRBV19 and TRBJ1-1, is DGGITQSPKYLFRKEGQNVTLSCEQNLNHDAMYWYRQDPGQGLRLIYYSQIVNDFQKGDIAEGYSVSREKKESFPLTVTSAQKNPTAFYLCASSMFGQNTEAFFGQGTRLTVV.

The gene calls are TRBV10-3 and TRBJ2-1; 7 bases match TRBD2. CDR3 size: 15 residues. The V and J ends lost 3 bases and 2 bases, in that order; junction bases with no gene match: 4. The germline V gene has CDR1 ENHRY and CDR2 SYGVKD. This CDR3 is CAISESSGAYNEQFF. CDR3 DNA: TGTGCCATCAGTGAATCTAGCGGAGCCTACAATGAGCAGTTCTTC.

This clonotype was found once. CDR3 in amino acids: CASRESGNEQFF. DNA of the CDR3: TGTGCCAGCAGGGAGAGCGGGAATGAGCAGTTCTTC. The J gene is TRBJ2-1, the V gene TRBV5-6; TRBD2 might be the D (6 bases). Trimming cost V 5 bases and J 7 bases, with 10 bases left between them. The CDR3 consists of 12 residues. Germline V gives CDR1 SGHDT, CDR2 YYEEEE.

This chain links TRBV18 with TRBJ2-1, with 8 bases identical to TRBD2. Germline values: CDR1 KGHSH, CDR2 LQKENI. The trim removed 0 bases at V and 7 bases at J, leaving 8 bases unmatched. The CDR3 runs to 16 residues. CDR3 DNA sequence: TGTGCCAGCTCACCACCCGACGGGAGGGCGAGGAATGAGCAGTTCTTC. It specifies CASSPPDGRARNEQFF.

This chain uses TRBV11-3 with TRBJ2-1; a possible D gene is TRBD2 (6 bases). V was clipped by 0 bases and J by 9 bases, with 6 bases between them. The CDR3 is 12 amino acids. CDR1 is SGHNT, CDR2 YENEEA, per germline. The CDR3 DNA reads TGTGCCAGCAGCTTAGAGGGGGGTGAGCAGTTCTTC. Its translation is CASSLEGGEQFF.

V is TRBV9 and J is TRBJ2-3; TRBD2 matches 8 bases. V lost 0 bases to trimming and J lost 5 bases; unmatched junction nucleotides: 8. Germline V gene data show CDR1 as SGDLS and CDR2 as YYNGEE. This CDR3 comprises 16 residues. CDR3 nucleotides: TGTGCCAGCAGCGTAGTTGTCGGGGGGGCCGTAGATACGCAGTATTTT. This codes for CASSVVVGGAVDTQYF. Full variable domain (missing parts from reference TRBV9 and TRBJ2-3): DSGVTQTPKHLITATGQRVTLRCSPRSGDLSVYWYQQSLDQGLQFLIQYYNGEERAKGNILERFSAQQFPDLHSELNLSSLELGDSALYFCASSVVVGGAVDTQYFGPGTRLTVL.

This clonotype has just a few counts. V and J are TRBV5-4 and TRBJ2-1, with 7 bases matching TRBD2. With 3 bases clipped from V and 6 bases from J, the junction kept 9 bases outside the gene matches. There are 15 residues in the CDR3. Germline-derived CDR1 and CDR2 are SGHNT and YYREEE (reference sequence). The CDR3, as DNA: TGTGCCAGCAGCTCCTCCTATGGGAGGGGCAATGAGCAGTTCTTC. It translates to CASSSSYGRGNEQFF.

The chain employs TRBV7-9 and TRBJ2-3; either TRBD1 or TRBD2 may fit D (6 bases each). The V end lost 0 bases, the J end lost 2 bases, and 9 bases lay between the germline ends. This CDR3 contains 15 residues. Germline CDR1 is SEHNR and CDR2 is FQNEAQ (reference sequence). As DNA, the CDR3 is TGTGCCAGCAGCTTAGCGGGGGGCGTCACAGATACGCAGTATTTT. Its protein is CASSLAGGVTDTQYF.

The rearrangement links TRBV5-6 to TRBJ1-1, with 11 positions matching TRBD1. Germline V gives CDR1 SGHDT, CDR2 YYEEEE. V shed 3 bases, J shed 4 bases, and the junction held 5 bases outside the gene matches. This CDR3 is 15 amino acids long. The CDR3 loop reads CASSSRGQGGTEAFF. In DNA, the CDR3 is TGTGCCAGCAGCTCAAGGGGACAGGGGGGCACTGAAGCTTTCTTT.

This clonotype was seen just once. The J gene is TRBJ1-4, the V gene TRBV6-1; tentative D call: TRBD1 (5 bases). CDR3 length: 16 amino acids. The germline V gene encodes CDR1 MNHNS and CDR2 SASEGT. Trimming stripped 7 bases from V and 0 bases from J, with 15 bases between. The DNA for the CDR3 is TGTGCCAGCACCACCTTGAGGGGTTCAACTAATGAAAAACTGTTTTTT. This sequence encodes CASTTLRGSTNEKLFF.

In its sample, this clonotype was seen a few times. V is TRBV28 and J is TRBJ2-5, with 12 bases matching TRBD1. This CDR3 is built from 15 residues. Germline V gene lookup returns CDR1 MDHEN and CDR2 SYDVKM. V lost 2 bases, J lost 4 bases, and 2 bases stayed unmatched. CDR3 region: CASSLGTGGRETQYF. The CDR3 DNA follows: TGTGCCAGCAGTTTAGGGACAGGGGGCCGAGAGACCCAGTACTTC.

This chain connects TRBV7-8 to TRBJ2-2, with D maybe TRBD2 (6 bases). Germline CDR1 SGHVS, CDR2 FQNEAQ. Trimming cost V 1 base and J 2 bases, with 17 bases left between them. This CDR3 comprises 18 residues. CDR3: CASSLVSGRAVNTGELFF. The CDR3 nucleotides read TGTGCCAGCAGCTTAGTTAGCGGAAGGGCGGTTAACACCGGGGAGCTGTTTTTT. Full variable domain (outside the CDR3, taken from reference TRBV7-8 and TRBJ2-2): GAGVSQSPRYKVAKRGQDVALRCDPISGHVSLFWYQQALGQGPEFLTYFQNEAQLDKSGLPSDRFFAERPEGSVSTLKIQRTQQEDSAVYLCASSLVSGRAVNTGELFFGEGSRLTVL.

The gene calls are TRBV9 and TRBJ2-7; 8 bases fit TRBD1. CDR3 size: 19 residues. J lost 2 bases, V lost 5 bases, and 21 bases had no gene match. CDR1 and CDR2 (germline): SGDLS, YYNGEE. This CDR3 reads CASSSGTGTGKEGAYEQYF. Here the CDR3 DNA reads TGTGCCAGCAGTAGTGGCACCGGGACAGGAAAAGAGGGGGCCTACGAGCAGTACTTC.

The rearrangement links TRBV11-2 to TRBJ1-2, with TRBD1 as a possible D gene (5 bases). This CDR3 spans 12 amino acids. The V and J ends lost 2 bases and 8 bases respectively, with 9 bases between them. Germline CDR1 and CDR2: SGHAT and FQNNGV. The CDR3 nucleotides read TGTGCCAGCAGCTTAATGGGGGACGGCTACACCTTC. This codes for CASSLMGDGYTF.

In nucleotides, the CDR3 is TGTGCCACCAGTGGCTGGGGCGGCGAGACCCAGTACTTC. Amino acids: CATSGWGGETQYF. The chain joins TRBV24-1 to TRBJ2-5; tentatively, D is TRBD1 (5 bases). This CDR3 spans 13 amino acids. V shed 5 bases and J shed 5 bases, with 11 bases lying between them. Germline CDR1 and CDR2: KGHDR and SFDVKD.

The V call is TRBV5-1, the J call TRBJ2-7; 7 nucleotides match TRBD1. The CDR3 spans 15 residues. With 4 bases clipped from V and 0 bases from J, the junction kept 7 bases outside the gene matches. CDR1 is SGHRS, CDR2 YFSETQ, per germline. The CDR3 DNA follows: TGCGCCAGCAGCGGGCCGGGACAGAGCTCCTACGAGCAGTACTTC. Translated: CASSGPGQSSYEQYF.

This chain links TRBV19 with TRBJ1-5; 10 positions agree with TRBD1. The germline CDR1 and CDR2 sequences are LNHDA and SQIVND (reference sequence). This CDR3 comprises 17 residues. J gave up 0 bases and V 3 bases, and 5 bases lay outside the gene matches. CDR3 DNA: TGTGCCAGTAGTATGTGGACAGGGGGGTATAGCAATCAGCCCCAGCATTTT. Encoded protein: CASSMWTGGYSNQPQHF.

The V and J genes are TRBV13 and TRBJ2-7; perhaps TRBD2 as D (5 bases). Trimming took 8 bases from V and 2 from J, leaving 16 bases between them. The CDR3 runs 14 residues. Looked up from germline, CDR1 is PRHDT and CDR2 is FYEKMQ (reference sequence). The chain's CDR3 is CASSQQSGTYEQYF. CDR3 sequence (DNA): TGTGCCAGCTCCCAGCAGAGCGGTACCTACGAGCAGTACTTC. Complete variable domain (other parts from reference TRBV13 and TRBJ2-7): AAGVIQSPRHLIKEKRETATLKCYPIPRHDTVYWYQQGPGQDPQFLISFYEKMQSDKGSIPDRFSAQQFSDYHSELNMSSLELGDSALYFCASSQQSGTYEQYFGPGTRLTVT.

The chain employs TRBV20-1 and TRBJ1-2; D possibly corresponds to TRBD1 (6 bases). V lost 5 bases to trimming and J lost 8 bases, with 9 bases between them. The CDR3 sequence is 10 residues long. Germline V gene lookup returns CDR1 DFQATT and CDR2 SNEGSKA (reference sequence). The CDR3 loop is CSAGGQGYTF. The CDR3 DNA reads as TGCAGTGCTGGGGGGCAGGGCTACACCTTC.

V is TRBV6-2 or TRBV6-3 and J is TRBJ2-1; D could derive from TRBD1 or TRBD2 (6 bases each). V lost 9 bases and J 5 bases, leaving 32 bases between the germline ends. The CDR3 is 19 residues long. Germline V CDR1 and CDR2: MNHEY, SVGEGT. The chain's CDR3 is CASNAPHRVGGPWDNEQFF. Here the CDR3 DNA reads TGTGCCAGTAACGCCCCCCACAGGGTTGGAGGGCCGTGGGACAATGAGCAGTTCTTC.

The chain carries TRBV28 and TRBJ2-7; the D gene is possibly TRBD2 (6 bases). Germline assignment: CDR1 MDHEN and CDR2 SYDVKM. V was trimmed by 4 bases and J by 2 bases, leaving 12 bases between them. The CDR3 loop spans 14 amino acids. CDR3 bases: TGTGCCAGCAGTTGGGGAGGTGAAGCCTACGAGCAGTACTTC. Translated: CASSWGGEAYEQYF.

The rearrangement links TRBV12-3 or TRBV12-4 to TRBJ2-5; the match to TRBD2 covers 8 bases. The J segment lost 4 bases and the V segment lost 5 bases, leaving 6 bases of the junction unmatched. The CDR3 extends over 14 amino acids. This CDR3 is CASSARRGGETQYF. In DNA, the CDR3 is TGTGCCAGCAGTGCCCGCCGGGGGGGAGAGACCCAGTACTTC.

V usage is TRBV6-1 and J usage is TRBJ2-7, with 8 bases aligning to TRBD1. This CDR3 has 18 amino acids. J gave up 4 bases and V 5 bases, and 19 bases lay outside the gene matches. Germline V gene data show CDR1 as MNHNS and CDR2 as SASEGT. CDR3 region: CASSRQGPTGAPLYEQYF. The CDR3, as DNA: TGTGCCAGCAGTAGACAGGGGCCCACTGGGGCCCCGTTATACGAGCAGTACTTC.

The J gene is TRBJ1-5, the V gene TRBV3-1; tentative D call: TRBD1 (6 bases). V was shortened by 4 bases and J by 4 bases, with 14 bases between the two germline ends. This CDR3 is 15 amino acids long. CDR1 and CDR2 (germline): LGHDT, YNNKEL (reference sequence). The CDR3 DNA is TGTGCCAGCAGCCTCGGACAGTTCACAAATCAGCCCCAGCATTTT. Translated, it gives CASSLGQFTNQPQHF. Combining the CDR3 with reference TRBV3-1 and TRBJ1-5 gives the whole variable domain DTAVSQTPKYLVTQMGNDKSIKCEQNLGHDTMYWYKQDSKKFLKIMFSYNNKELIINETVPNRFSPKSPDKAHLNLHINSLELGDSAVYFCASSLGQFTNQPQHFGDGTRLSIL.

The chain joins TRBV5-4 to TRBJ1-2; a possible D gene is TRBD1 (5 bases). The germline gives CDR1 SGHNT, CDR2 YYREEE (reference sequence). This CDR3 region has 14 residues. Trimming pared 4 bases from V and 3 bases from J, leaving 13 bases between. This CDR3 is CASSPGPGDYGYTF. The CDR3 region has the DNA TGTGCCAGCAGCCCAGGGCCTGGGGACTATGGCTACACCTTC.